Listed here are 27 T cell receptor beta chains from one sample, sequenced in a study of cytomegalovirus exposure and HLA in healthy donors. Primers included in the PCR were 60 Vbeta and 13 Jbeta primers. Sequencing used immunoSEQ multiplex PCR; TCRdb keeps in-frame clones, though not all of them. This sample yields 100,000 to 150,000 clones, of which approximately 80% are seen a single time; around 1.2% belongs to the top ten. Sample: PBMCs. The source is a girl aged 2 to 9 in good health and CMV-seronegative.

This chain joins TRBV30 and TRBJ1-1, with TRBD1 matching 7 bases. V dropped 3 bases and J dropped 1; count of bases not matched to a gene: 8. The CDR3 is made up of 15 amino acids. From germline, CDR1 is GTSNPN and CDR2 SVGIG (reference sequence). The CDR3 region is CAWRRQGLPNTEAFF. For the CDR3, the DNA is TGTGCCTGGAGGAGACAGGGACTGCCGAACACTGAAGCTTTCTTT.

This clone was observed a single time. This chain uses TRBV5-1 with TRBJ1-4; 8 nucleotides align to TRBD1. Germline V lookup: CDR1 SGHRS, CDR2 YFSETQ. This CDR3 has 16 amino acids. The V gene end was trimmed by 4 bases and the J gene end by 7 bases; junction bases not matched to a gene: 12. CDR3 sequence (DNA): TGCGCCAGCAGCATAGGAATTACAGGGGGAGCTGAAAAACTGTTTTTT. It codes for CASSIGITGGAEKLFF. The complete variable domain, with remaining parts taken from reference TRBV5-1 and TRBJ1-4, reads KAGVTQTPRYLIKTRGQQVTLSCSPISGHRSVSWYQQTPGQGLQFLFEYFSETQRNKGNFPGRFSGRQFSNSRSEMNVSTLELGDSALYLCASSIGITGGAEKLFFGSGTQLSVL.

The chain recombines TRBV2 with TRBJ1-2, with D unresolved. CDR1 and CDR2 (germline): SNHLY, FYNNEI. This CDR3 contains 14 residues. V was pared by 6 bases and J by 0 bases, with 11 bases between. The CDR3 protein is CASSLGLTNYGYTF. The CDR3 nucleotides read TGTGCCAGCAGCCTCGGACTGACTAACTATGGCTACACCTTC.

The gene calls are TRBV6-5 and TRBJ1-2, with D possibly being TRBD1 (6 bases). Germline loops: CDR1 MNHEY, CDR2 SVGAGI. V lost 2 bases and J 6 bases, leaving 16 bases between the germline ends. This CDR3 is 15 amino acids long. CDR3 sequence: CASSYKPRGADGYTF. The CDR3 DNA reads as TGTGCCAGCAGTTACAAGCCGCGGGGGGCGGATGGCTACACCTTC.

The genes are TRBV30 and TRBJ2-7, with 8 bases identical to TRBD2. Germline V CDR1 and CDR2: GTSNPN, SVGIG (reference sequence). V lost 5 bases to trimming and J lost 3 bases; unmatched junction nucleotides: 6. The CDR3 consists of 13 residues. The CDR3 is CAWDSGSHYEQYF. For the CDR3, the DNA is TGTGCCTGGGACAGCGGGAGTCACTACGAGCAGTACTTC.

The rearrangement joins TRBV29-1 to TRBJ2-3; 10 nucleotides line up with TRBD2. Looked up from germline, CDR1 is SQVTM and CDR2 is ANQGSEA. Germline trimming cut 6 bases from V and 4 bases from J; bases unmatched to any gene: 4. The CDR3 runs to 13 residues. In DNA, the CDR3 is TGCAGCGTAGCGGGGGGGCTGCCAGATACGCAGTATTTT. Its protein product is CSVAGGLPDTQYF.

This clone has a handful of counts. The V gene is TRBV5-4, the J gene TRBJ1-3; TRBD1 matches at 8 bases. The CDR3 spans 15 residues. CDR1 is SGHNT, CDR2 YYREEE, per germline (reference sequence). V lost 5 bases and J lost 2; bases outside the gene matches: 6. In DNA, the CDR3 is TGTGCCAGCAGTTTAGACAGGGGAACTGGAAACACCATATATTTT. Translation gives CASSLDRGTGNTIYF.

A note on this clone: Additional DNA sequences in this sample encode the identical CDR3. The chain couples TRBV9 to TRBJ1-5; D is ambiguous. V was trimmed by 0 bases and J by 7 bases, leaving 8 bases between them. The CDR3 has 13 residues. In germline, CDR1 is SGDLS, CDR2 YYNGEE. DNA for the CDR3: TGTGCCAGCAGCGTAGTACCGGGGCAGCCCCAGCATTTT. Residues: CASSVVPGQPQHF. Based on the CDR3 plus reference TRBV9 and TRBJ1-5, the full variable domain is DSGVTQTPKHLITATGQRVTLRCSPRSGDLSVYWYQQSLDQGLQFLIQYYNGEERAKGNILERFSAQQFPDLHSELNLSSLELGDSALYFCASSVVPGQPQHFGDGTRLSIL.

This clone was picked up one time. The gene calls are TRBV10-1 and TRBJ2-1; D ambiguous. Trimming shortened V by 0 bases and J by 3 bases, and 12 bases separated the two germline ends. Germline V lookup: CDR1 WNHNN, CDR2 SYGVQD (reference sequence). The CDR3 totals 16 residues. CDR3 residues: CASSESYFSGYNEQFF. The CDR3 nucleotides are TGCGCCAGCAGTGAGTCGTACTTTTCGGGCTACAATGAGCAGTTCTTC.

The chain carries TRBV27 and TRBJ1-1, with 7 bases that match TRBD1. The V gene end was trimmed by 0 bases and the J gene end by 0 bases; junction bases not matched to a gene: 4. Germline V gene sequence: CDR1 MNHEY, CDR2 SMNVEV (reference sequence). The CDR3 totals 16 residues. The CDR3 nucleotides are TGTGCCAGCAGTTTATCCGGGACAGAAATGAACACTGAAGCTTTCTTT. The encoded protein is CASSLSGTEMNTEAFF.

In its sample, this clone was seen once. This rearrangement joins TRBV6-4 to TRBJ2-2, with a weak D call TRBD1 (6 bases). Germline CDR1 reads MRHNA; CDR2 reads SNTAGT. Between the trimmed V and J ends, which lost 0 bases and 3 bases, there was a span of 8 bases. This CDR3 region has 15 residues. CDR3 loop: CASSDSAGDTGELFF. The CDR3 nucleotides read TGTGCCAGCAGTGACTCGGCAGGGGACACCGGGGAGCTGTTTTTT.

As concerns this clone: The germline gene is not matched at one end of the junction; a read error may be the cause. Other DNA sequences in the sample encode the same CDR3. This chain links TRBV7-9 with TRBJ1-6, with TRBD1 matching 8 bases. The CDR3 covers 17 residues. CDR1 is SEHNR and CDR2 is FQNEAQ in the germline V gene (reference sequence). The CDR3 DNA sequence: TGTGCCAGCAGCTTAGGCATAACCCAGGGGGCAGATTCCCCCCTCCACTTT. Its translation is CASSLGITQGADSPLHF.

This chain connects TRBV25-1 to TRBJ2-1, with 9 nucleotides matching TRBD2. Germline CDR1 reads MGHDK; CDR2 reads SYGVNS. This CDR3 comprises 15 residues. V lost 3 bases and J lost 2; bases outside the gene matches: 2. The CDR3 loop is CASSERGGPYNEQFF. For the CDR3, the DNA is TGTGCCAGCAGTGAGCGGGGGGGCCCCTACAATGAGCAGTTCTTC.

V and J are TRBV7-2 and TRBJ1-2; 9 bases match TRBD1. V lost 11 bases and J lost 7; bases outside the gene matches: 11. CDR1 SGHTA and CDR2 FQGNSA come from the germline V gene. This CDR3 comprises 13 residues. The CDR3 sequence is CASTPGTGFGYTF. Here the CDR3 DNA reads TGTGCCTCAACTCCGGGGACAGGGTTTGGCTACACCTTC.

This clone has a single count. In nucleotides, the CDR3 is TGTGCCAGCAGCGGTTCTAGCGGGGCTTACAATGAGCAGTTCTTC. Protein product: CASSGSSGAYNEQFF. V and J are TRBV9 and TRBJ2-1; 9 positions agree with TRBD2. Losses at the gene ends were 3 bases for V and 4 bases for J; bases not matched to a gene: 5. This CDR3 contains 15 residues. Germline assignment: CDR1 SGDLS and CDR2 YYNGEE.

This chain joins TRBV30 and TRBJ2-7, with TRBD1 identical over 10 bases. In germline, CDR1 is GTSNPN, CDR2 SVGIG (reference sequence). The V segment lost 0 bases and the J segment 4 bases; nucleotides outside the gene matches: 6. The CDR3 covers 15 residues. CDR3: CAWSVGTGEAYEQYF. In nucleotides, the CDR3 is TGTGCCTGGAGTGTGGGGACAGGGGAGGCGTACGAGCAGTACTTC. Based on the CDR3 plus reference TRBV30 and TRBJ2-7, the full variable domain is SQTIHQWPATLVQPVGSPLSLECTVEGTSNPNLYWYRQAAGRGLQLLFYSVGIGQISSEVPQNLSASRPQDRQFILSSKKLLLSDSGFYLCAWSVGTGEAYEQYFGPGTRLTVT.

The genes are TRBV5-6 and TRBJ2-7, with TRBD1 matching over 8 bases. The CDR3 consists of 16 residues. Trimming removed 3 bases from V and 0 bases from J; junction bases left unmatched: 8. CDR1 is SGHDT and CDR2 is YYEEEE in the germline V gene. The CDR3 DNA sequence: TGTGCCAGCAGCTCCACCGGACAGGGTTCCTCCTACGAGCAGTACTTC. It translates to CASSSTGQGSSYEQYF.

The chain has TRBV5-1 and TRBJ2-1; 11 bases are a match to TRBD2. V was clipped by 4 bases and J by 9 bases; unmatched bases: 9. Germline CDR1 reads SGHRS; CDR2 reads YFSETQ. The CDR3 length is 15 residues. The CDR3 DNA reads as TGCGCCAGCAGCGAAACTAGCGGGAGACTCCCTGAGCAGTTCTTC. This codes for CASSETSGRLPEQFF.

V usage is TRBV4-1 and J usage is TRBJ2-7; D is uncertain. V was trimmed by 1 base and J by 4 bases, leaving 8 bases between them. CDR1 is MGHRA and CDR2 is YSYEKL in the germline V gene. CDR3 length equals 13 residues. The CDR3 nucleotides are TGCGCCAGCAGCCAAGGGCAGACTTACGAGCAGTACTTC. This gives the protein CASSQGQTYEQYF.

J is TRBJ1-5 and V is TRBV7-8; D gene ambiguous. With 5 bases removed from V and 4 bases from J, the gap between germline ends came to 18 bases. Germline V CDR1 and CDR2: SGHVS, FQNEAQ. The CDR3 runs 16 residues. CDR3 region: CASSPNFGLLNQPQHF. For the CDR3, the DNA is TGTGCCAGCAGCCCTAATTTCGGTCTATTAAATCAGCCCCAGCATTTT.

The chain carries TRBV2 and TRBJ2-5, with 11 bases aligning to TRBD2. J lost 2 bases, V lost 6 bases, and 8 bases had no gene match. The CDR3 loop spans 16 amino acids. The germline gives CDR1 SNHLY, CDR2 FYNNEI. CDR3 loop: CASSNGVAGGQETQYF. The CDR3 DNA reads TGTGCCAGCAGCAACGGGGTAGCGGGAGGGCAAGAGACCCAGTACTTC. The full variable domain, in which reference TRBV2 and TRBJ2-5 provide the parts outside the CDR3, is EPEVTQTPSHQVTQMGQEVILRCVPISNHLYFYWYRQILGQKVEFLVSFYNNEISEKSEIFDDQFSVERPDGSNFTLKIRSTKLEDSAMYFCASSNGVAGGQETQYFGPGTRLLVL.

The CDR3 nucleotides read TGTGCCAGCAGCCAAGATTGGGGGGATAGGCCTAACTATGGCTACACCTTC. Protein product: CASSQDWGDRPNYGYTF. V gene TRBV4-2 combines with J gene TRBJ1-2, with D possibly being TRBD1 (5 bases). Trimming stripped 0 bases from V and 0 bases from J, with 14 bases between. The CDR3 contains 17 residues. CDR1 and CDR2 (germline): LGHNA, YNFKEQ.

Details on this clone: The junction departs from germline at one end; a sequencing error may be responsible. V usage is TRBV4-2 and J usage is TRBJ2-7; weak D call: TRBD2 (5 bases). The CDR3 is made up of 15 amino acids. Looked up from germline, CDR1 is LGHNA and CDR2 is YNFKEQ. The CDR3 is CASSQDNAGLRDWDF. The CDR3 DNA follows: TGTGCCAGCAGCCAAGATAATGCGGGTCTTCGTGATTGGGACTTC.

The chain has TRBV12-5 and TRBJ2-5; 7 nucleotides agree with TRBD2. Germline lookup yields CDR1 LGHNT and CDR2 FRNRAP. With 1 base clipped from V and 5 bases from J, the junction kept 10 bases outside the gene matches. This CDR3 is 16 amino acids long. The CDR3 spells CASGLEGVGGLETQYF. CDR3 DNA: TGTGCTAGTGGTTTGGAAGGGGTGGGGGGGTTGGAGACCCAGTACTTC. Drawing the rest from reference TRBV12-5 and TRBJ2-5, the complete variable domain is DARVTQTPRHKVTEMGQEVTMRCQPILGHNTVFWYRQTMMQGLELLAYFRNRAPLDDSGMPKDRFSAEMPDATLATLKIQPSEPRDSAVYFCASGLEGVGGLETQYFGPGTRLLVL.

CDR3 bases: TGTGCCAGCAGCCCACCTACAGGGAATTCACCCCTCCACTTT. Amino acids: CASSPPTGNSPLHF. J is TRBJ1-6 and V is TRBV21-1; TRBD1 is the table's D call and was not checked against the DNA. TRBV21-1 is assigned pseudogene status. The CDR3 is made up of 14 amino acids.

The rearrangement links TRBV2 to TRBJ1-1; maybe TRBD1 (5 bases). Between the trimmed V and J ends, which lost 4 bases and 1 base, there was a span of 10 bases. The CDR3 is 14 amino acids. The germline V gene has CDR1 SNHLY and CDR2 FYNNEI. CDR3 DNA sequence: TGTGCCAGCAGTGGAGACAGATCGAACACTGAAGCTTTCTTT. This codes for CASSGDRSNTEAFF. The variable domain in full, with the rest retrieved from reference TRBV2 and TRBJ1-1, is EPEVTQTPSHQVTQMGQEVILRCVPISNHLYFYWYRQILGQKVEFLVSFYNNEISEKSEIFDDQFSVERPDGSNFTLKIRSTKLEDSAMYFCASSGDRSNTEAFFGQGTRLTVV.

The chain uses TRBV27 and TRBJ2-5; D perhaps matches TRBD1 (6 bases). Looked up from germline, CDR1 is MNHEY and CDR2 is SMNVEV (reference sequence). V was clipped by 3 bases and J by 5 bases, with 10 bases between them. The CDR3 has 13 residues. The CDR3 coding sequence is TGTGCCAGCAGTTTCAGGGGATGGGAGACCCAGTACTTC. Its translation: CASSFRGWETQYF.